This entry is about one T cell receptor (beta chain). This receptor's antigen is unknown. No base-level quality is on record; no much larger clone is a single base apart. The CDR3 sequence holds 17 residues, the cysteine and phenylalanine included. Just the 51-base CDR3 DNA is kept, in frame starting at base 1. From a lookup of the germline V gene, CDR1 and CDR2 are ENHRY and SYGVKD. From V the trimming removes 3 bases and from J it removes 4 bases, while the gene matches leave 13 bases of the junction unaccounted for. The source of the sample is a study of shared clonotypes between healthy human individuals (dated by TCRdb to between 2020 and 2021). At the level of the whole study: The cohort comprised a couple of women and three men aged 18 to 49 years. For each donor, CD4 naive and CD4 memory were each run on three plates, CD8 naive on two plates, and CD8 memory on one plate. To estimate repertoire size and how much clonotype sharing occurs between individuals, the study deeply sequenced the blood TCR repertoires of several healthy adults. Libraries were prepared and TCR repertoires were sequenced by different laboratories using diverse techniques, in order to increase sequencing depth and limit assay-specific biases. Per donor, leukapheresis produced somewhere between about 0.94 and 9.5 billion PBMCs. Study-level results and caveats: Sampling was limited to blood, and TCR repertoires in tissue likely differ from TCR repertoires in blood. The small number of donors limited the genetic and exposure-history diversity represented. Rarefaction of sorted-subset datasets indicated incomplete sequencing despite the large sequencing depth. Higher generation probabilities were observed for clonotypes shared by all four sorted-subset donors than for non-shared clonotypes. Larger estimated clonotype richness was generally found for naive subsets than for memory subsets. Pairwise subsampling led to the expectation that sequencing depth would affect the degree of clonotype sharing among donors. Roughly 5% of naive CD4, 3.5% of naive CD8, 2% to 2.5% of memory CD4, and approximately 0.39% of memory CD8 clonotypes were shared across a few donors.

Healthy HIV-negative adults with no recently reported acute infections or vaccinations were included as donors. All donors were Caucasian adults living in Nashville, Tennessee, USA. CD4+ T cells were enriched by magnetic negative selection, after which naive cells were positively selected on CD45RA and the negative fraction was taken as the memory subset. After blood collection by leukapheresis, PBMCs were isolated using Ficoll-Histopaque density gradient centrifugation and then cryopreserved in the vapor phase of liquid nitrogen. Analytical flow cytometry was used to check the purity and quantity of every magnetically sorted T cell population. Genomic DNA was isolated from each sorted fraction and quantified by UV absorbance on a Nanodrop 2000c. Using the deep immunoSEQ assay, TCR CDR3 regions were amplified from genomic DNA by multiplex PCR. For each cell subset, the extracted genomic DNA was distributed evenly across all wells of several immunoSEQ 96-well plates, and each plate served as one replicate. Each replicate PCR for sorted subsets received 150 to 250 ng genomic DNA, equal to around 32,000 T cell genomes. Purified libraries were measured with a Qubit 3.0 fluorometer, size-checked on a Bioanalyzer 2100, and measured again with the KAPA Library Quantification kit. A separate single-read 150-cycle Illumina NextSeq 550 flow cell was used to sequence each immunoSEQ 96-well plate. As for how the authors treated the data: Because the immunoSEQ output included only junctional sequences and no quality scores, the filtering could not be the same as the filtering used for full-length reads. To assign V/J genes and CDR3, sequences were annotated using PyIR, a Python wrapper for IgBLAST v1.9, with IMGT germline references. Reads were removed for weak V/J assignments (E-value above 1e-6), missing CDR3, stop codons, out-of-frame junctions, or ambiguous translated residues. V3J clonotypes were defined by identical inferred V gene, J gene, and CDR3 amino acid sequence. Percentage overlap between repertoires was computed as shared unique clonotypes divided by the size of the smaller repertoire. RTK rarefaction, the Chao1 estimator, and Recon v2.1 estimates of unobserved clonotypes were used to assess repertoire richness. Generation probabilities for all TCRbeta clonotypes obtained by the gDNA method from several donors were computed using OLGA. TCRdb provides this immuneACCESS table in a form limited to in-frame rearrangements. Some clones are lacking; in checked studies, under half of them reflect an unresolved V gene, and why the rest are absent is not known. V and J calls and clone size are copied from that table; D and trimming were computed from the DNA. Present in this sample are 1.4 million to 1.5 million clones, roughly 95% of which were seen just once. Roughly 1.1% of the sample goes to the ten largest clones.

The TCR comes from a man aged 25-45 years in good health. Material for sequencing was naive CD4+ T cells sorted from blood. Per the publication, the cell subset or site label means: CD45RA+ positively selected. The chain links TRBV10-3 with TRBJ2-7, with 9 bases aligning to TRBD1. The CDR3 here reads CAISERTGGETSYEQYF. Read as DNA, the sequence is TGTGCCATCAGTGAAAGAACAGGGGGCGAGACTTCTTACGAGCAGTACTTC.